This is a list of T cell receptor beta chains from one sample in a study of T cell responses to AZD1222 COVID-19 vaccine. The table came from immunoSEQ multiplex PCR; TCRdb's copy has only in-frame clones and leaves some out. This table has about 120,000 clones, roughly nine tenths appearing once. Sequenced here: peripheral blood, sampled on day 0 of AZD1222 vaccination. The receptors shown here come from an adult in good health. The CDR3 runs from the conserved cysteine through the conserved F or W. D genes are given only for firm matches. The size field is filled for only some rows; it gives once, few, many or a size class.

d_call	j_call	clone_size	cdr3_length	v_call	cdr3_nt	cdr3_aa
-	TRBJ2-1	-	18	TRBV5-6	TGTGCCAGCAGCTTGGGCCCTGGACAACGCAATGGTTACAATGAGCAGTTCTTC	CASSLGPGQRNGYNEQFF
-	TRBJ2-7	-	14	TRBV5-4	TGTGCCAGCAGCTTAGGAGACAGCATGTACGAGCAGTACTTC	CASSLGDSMYEQYF
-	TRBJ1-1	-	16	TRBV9	TGTGCCAGCAGCGTAGGAGTGTGGGAGAGGGACACTGAAGCTTTCTTT	CASSVGVWERDTEAFF
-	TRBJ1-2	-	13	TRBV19	TGTGCCAGTAGTCGAGAAACGGGCTATGGCTACACCTTC	CASSRETGYGYTF
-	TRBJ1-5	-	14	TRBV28	TGTGCCAGTCGCCTTTCTTATAGCAATCAGCCCCAGCATTTT	CASRLSYSNQPQHF
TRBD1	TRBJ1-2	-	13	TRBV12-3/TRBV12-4	TGTGCCAGCACCTCGGGACAGGTGGCTGGCTACACCTTC	CASTSGQVAGYTF
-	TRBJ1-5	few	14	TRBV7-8	TGTGCCAGCAGCTTAGCGGGCACCAATCAGCCCCAGCATTTT	CASSLAGTNQPQHF
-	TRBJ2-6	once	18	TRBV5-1	TGCGCCAGCAGCTTGGTAACAGGTCCTAGCTCTGGGGCCAACGTCCTGACTTTC	CASSLVTGPSSGANVLTF
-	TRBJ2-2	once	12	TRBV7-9	TGTGCCAGCAGCGAAAACACCGGGGAGCTGTTTTTT	CASSENTGELFF
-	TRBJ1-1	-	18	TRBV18	TGTGCCAGCTCACCACCCCGAGGAGGGGGAAGAATGAACACTGAAGCTTTCTTT	CASSPPRGGGRMNTEAFF
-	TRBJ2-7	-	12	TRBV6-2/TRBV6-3	TGTGCCAGCAGTCGGGGGCAACAGGAGCAGTACTTC	CASSRGQQEQYF